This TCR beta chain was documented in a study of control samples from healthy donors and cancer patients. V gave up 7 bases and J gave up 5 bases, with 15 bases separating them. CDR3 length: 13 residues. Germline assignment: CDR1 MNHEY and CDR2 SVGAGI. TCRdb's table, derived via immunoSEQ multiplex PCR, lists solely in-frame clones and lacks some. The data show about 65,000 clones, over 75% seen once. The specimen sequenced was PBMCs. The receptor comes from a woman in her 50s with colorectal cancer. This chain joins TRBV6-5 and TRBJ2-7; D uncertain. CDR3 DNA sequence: TGTGCCAGCACTCCACCCCTGGGGAACGAGCAGTACTTC. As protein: CASTPPLGNEQYF.